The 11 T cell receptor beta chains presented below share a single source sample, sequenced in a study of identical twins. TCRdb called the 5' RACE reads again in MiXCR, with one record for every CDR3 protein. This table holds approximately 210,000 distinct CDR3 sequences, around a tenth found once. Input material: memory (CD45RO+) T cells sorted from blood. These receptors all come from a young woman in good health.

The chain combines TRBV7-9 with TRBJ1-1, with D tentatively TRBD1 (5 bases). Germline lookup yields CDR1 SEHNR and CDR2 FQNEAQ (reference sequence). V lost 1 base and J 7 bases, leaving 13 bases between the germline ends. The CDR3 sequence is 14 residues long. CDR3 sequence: CASSLVPQDHEAFF. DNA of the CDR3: TGTGCCAGCAGCTTAGTGCCACAGGACCATGAAGCTTTCTTT.

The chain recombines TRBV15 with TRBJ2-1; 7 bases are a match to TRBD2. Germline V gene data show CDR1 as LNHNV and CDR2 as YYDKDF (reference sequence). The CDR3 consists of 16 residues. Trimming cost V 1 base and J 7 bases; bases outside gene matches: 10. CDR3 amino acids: CATSRGYSGGENEQFF. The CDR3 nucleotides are TGTGCCACCAGCAGAGGGTATAGTGGGGGGGAGAATGAGCAGTTCTTC.

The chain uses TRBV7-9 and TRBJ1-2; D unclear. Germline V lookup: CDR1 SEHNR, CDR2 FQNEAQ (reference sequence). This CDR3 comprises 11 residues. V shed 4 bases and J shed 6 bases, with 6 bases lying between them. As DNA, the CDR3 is TGTGCCAGCAGCTCGGTCCATGGCTACACCTTC. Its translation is CASSSVHGYTF.

CDR3 DNA: TGTGCCAGCAGTGCAGCAGGGCTGGAGAATTCACCCCTCCACTTT. Translated, it gives CASSAAGLENSPLHF. The rearrangement joins TRBV2 to TRBJ1-6; a possible D gene is TRBD1 (5 bases). The CDR3 consists of 15 residues. The germline V gene has CDR1 SNHLY and CDR2 FYNNEI. Between the trimmed V and J ends, which lost 4 bases and 7 bases, there was a span of 14 bases.

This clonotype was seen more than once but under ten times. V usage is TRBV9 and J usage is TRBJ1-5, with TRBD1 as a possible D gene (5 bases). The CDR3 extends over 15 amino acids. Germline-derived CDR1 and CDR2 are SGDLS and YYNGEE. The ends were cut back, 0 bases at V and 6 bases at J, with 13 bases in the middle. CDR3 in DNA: TGTGCCAGCAGCGTAGGGCCGGGGCCCCCTCAGCCCCAGCATTTT. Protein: CASSVGPGPPQPQHF.

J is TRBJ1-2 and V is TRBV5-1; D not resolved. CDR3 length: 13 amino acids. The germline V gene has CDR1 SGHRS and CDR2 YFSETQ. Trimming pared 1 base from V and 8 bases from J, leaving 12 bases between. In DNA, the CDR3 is TGCGCCAGCAGCTTGACGAGGATGGAGGGCTACACCTTC. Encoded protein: CASSLTRMEGYTF.

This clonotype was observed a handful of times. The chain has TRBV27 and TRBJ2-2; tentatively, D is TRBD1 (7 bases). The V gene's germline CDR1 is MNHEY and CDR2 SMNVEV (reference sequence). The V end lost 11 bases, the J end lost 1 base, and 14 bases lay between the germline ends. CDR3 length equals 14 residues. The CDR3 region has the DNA TGTGCCTCCAGGGGGGCGTGGAACACCGGGGAGCTGTTTTTT. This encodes CASRGAWNTGELFF.

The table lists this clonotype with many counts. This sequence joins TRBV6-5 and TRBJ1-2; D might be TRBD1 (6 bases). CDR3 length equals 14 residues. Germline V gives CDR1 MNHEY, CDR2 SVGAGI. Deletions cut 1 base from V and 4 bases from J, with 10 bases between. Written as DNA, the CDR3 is TGTGCCAGCAGTTACTACGACAGGCCCTATGGCTACACCTTC. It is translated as CASSYYDRPYGYTF.

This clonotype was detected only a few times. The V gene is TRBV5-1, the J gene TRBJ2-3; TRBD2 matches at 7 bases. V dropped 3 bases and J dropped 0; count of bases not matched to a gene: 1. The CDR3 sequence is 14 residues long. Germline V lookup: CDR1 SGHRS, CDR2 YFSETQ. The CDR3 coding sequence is TGCGCCAGCAGCTCGGGGGGAAGCACAGATACGCAGTATTTT. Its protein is CASSSGGSTDTQYF.

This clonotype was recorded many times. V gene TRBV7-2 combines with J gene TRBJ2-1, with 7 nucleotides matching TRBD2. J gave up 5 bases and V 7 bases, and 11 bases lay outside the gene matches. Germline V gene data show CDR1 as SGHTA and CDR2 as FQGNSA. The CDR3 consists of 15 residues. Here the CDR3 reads CASKSGRAINNEQFF. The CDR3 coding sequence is TGTGCCAGCAAATCGGGGAGGGCCATCAACAATGAGCAGTTCTTC.

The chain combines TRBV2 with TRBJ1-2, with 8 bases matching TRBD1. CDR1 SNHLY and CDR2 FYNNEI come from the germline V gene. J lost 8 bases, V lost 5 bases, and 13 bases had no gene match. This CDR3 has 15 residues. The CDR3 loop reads CASSQQGARGSGYTF. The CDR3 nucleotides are TGTGCCAGCAGTCAGCAGGGGGCGCGGGGTTCCGGCTACACCTTC.